Below, 18 T cell receptor beta chains from the same sample are listed, as sequenced in a study of PD-1 blockade in classical Hodgkin lymphoma. This table comes from immunoSEQ multiplex PCR, and its TCRdb copy is limited to in-frame clones, with some not included. The sample lists 30,000 to 35,000 clones; about 93% were seen once. Every patient had relapsed following autologous stem cell transplantation, and cohorts differed in brentuximab vedotin exposure. Thawed PBMCs yielded CD4+ T cells through magnetic negative selection. The source was CD4+ T cells from blood, collected at baseline. The receptors here all came from a human donor with classical Hodgkin lymphoma.

The gene calls are TRBV6-1 and TRBJ1-5; maybe TRBD1 (5 bases). This CDR3 is built from 17 residues. Germline CDR1 is MNHNS and CDR2 is SASEGT. Trimming pared 1 base from V and 6 bases from J, leaving 19 bases between. The CDR3 is CASSEGRGRGESQPQHF. CDR3 DNA: TGTGCCAGCAGTGAAGGGCGGGGAAGGGGAGAGAGTCAGCCCCAGCATTTT.

This sequence joins TRBV29-1 and TRBJ2-1; D unresolved. Trimming removed 2 bases from V and 5 bases from J, with 1 base in between. The CDR3 is 10 residues long. The germline gives CDR1 SQVTM, CDR2 ANQGSEA. The CDR3: CSVEHNEQFF. In DNA form, the CDR3 reads TGCAGCGTTGAACACAATGAGCAGTTCTTC.

The V gene is TRBV6-5, the J gene TRBJ2-5; D may be TRBD2 (5 bases). Germline CDR1 is MNHEY and CDR2 is SVGAGI. Trimming pared 8 bases from V and 5 bases from J, leaving 9 bases between. This CDR3 contains 11 residues. DNA for the CDR3: TGTGCCAGCGGGCCGGGGGAGACCCAGTACTTC. Residues: CASGPGETQYF.

The V call is TRBV27, the J call TRBJ2-7; TRBD1 is a possible D gene (5 bases). V was clipped by 3 bases and J by 0 bases, with 12 bases between them. There are 15 residues in the CDR3. The germline V gene has CDR1 MNHEY and CDR2 SMNVEV (reference sequence). CDR3 sequence reads: CASSFRGLSSYEQYF. CDR3 nucleotides: TGTGCCAGCAGTTTTAGGGGCTTGAGCTCCTACGAGCAGTACTTC.

The chain employs TRBV11-3 and TRBJ2-7; D may match TRBD1 or TRBD2 (5 bases each). The CDR3 length is 15 residues. Trimming left V 5 bases short and J 1 base short, with 15 bases between. Germline CDR1 reads SGHNT; CDR2 reads YENEEA. The CDR3 DNA is TGTGCCAGCAGCAAAACCGGGACGGGATCCTACGAGCAGTACTTC. Its translation: CASSKTGTGSYEQYF.

The rearrangement uses TRBV5-6 and TRBJ2-5, with D perhaps matching TRBD1 (5 bases). In germline, CDR1 is SGHDT, CDR2 YYEEEE. The CDR3 covers 15 residues. V lost 4 bases, J lost 5 bases, and 18 bases lay in between. CDR3 loop: CASSADGRGGETQYF. In DNA, the CDR3 is TGTGCCAGCAGCGCCGACGGTAGGGGTGGGGAGACCCAGTACTTC.

Only a few counts were recorded for this clone. J is TRBJ1-1 and V is TRBV7-9; a weak D match, TRBD1 (5 bases). V was pared by 3 bases and J by 0 bases, with 8 bases between. The germline V gene encodes CDR1 SEHNR and CDR2 FQNEAQ (reference sequence). The CDR3 runs to 14 residues. The CDR3 coding sequence is TGTGCCAGCAGCTTTGGGGCAATGAACACTGAAGCTTTCTTT. It translates to CASSFGAMNTEAFF. Looking up the rest from reference TRBV7-9 and TRBJ1-1 gives the full variable domain: DTGVSQNPRHKITKRGQNVTFRCDPISEHNRLYWYRQTLGQGPEFLTYFQNEAQLEKSRLLSDRFSAERPKGSFSTLEIQRTEQGDSAMYLCASSFGAMNTEAFFGQGTRLTVV.

V and J are TRBV7-3 and TRBJ2-2; 11 positions agree with TRBD2. Germline V gene lookup returns CDR1 SGHTA and CDR2 FQGTGA. V shed 1 base, J shed 1 base, and the junction held 2 bases outside the gene matches. The CDR3 runs 17 residues. CDR3 loop: CASSLKGLAVNTGELFF. CDR3 coding DNA: TGTGCCAGCAGCTTAAAGGGACTAGCGGTGAACACCGGGGAGCTGTTTTTT.

In its sample, this clone was seen once. The rearrangement links TRBV12-5 to TRBJ2-7; D may correspond to TRBD1 or TRBD2 (5 bases each). This CDR3 is 13 amino acids long. The germline CDR1 and CDR2 sequences are LGHNT and FRNRAP. Trimming stripped 7 bases from V and 2 bases from J, with 12 bases between. In DNA form, the CDR3 reads TGTGCTAGTGTCTCCGGGACGACCTACGAGCAGTACTTC. Translated, it gives CASVSGTTYEQYF.

The chain couples TRBV25-1 to TRBJ1-1, with D hard to call. Looked up from germline, CDR1 is MGHDK and CDR2 is SYGVNS. V lost 6 bases, J lost 1 base, and 3 bases lay in between. The CDR3 has 11 amino acids. CDR3 amino acids: CASRRNTEAFF. The CDR3 DNA reads as TGTGCCAGCAGGAGGAACACTGAAGCTTTCTTT.

For the CDR3, the DNA is TGTGCCAGCAGTTCCCCTCTCGGGGGCGGGATGAACACTGAAGCTTTCTTT. This translates into CASSSPLGGGMNTEAFF. The gene calls are TRBV28 and TRBJ1-1; perhaps TRBD1 as D (6 bases). The CDR3 extends over 17 amino acids. Germline CDR1 and CDR2: MDHEN and SYDVKM. The V end was cut by 4 bases, the J end by 0 bases, with 18 bases between.

The V gene is TRBV25-1, the J gene TRBJ2-3, with D maybe TRBD1 (5 bases). There are 15 residues in the CDR3. Trimming pared 4 bases from V and 0 bases from J, leaving 11 bases between. The germline CDR1 and CDR2 sequences are MGHDK and SYGVNS. In DNA, the CDR3 is TGTGCCAGCAGTGCCCAGGGTGCTAGCACAGATACGCAGTATTTT. Translation gives CASSAQGASTDTQYF.

This clone was seen a single time. This chain links TRBV9 with TRBJ2-3; TRBD2 matches 7 bases. CDR3 length: 17 residues. Germline V gene sequence: CDR1 SGDLS, CDR2 YYNGEE. Trimming at V came to 4 bases and at J to 6 bases, leaving 17 bases not matched to a gene. As DNA, the CDR3 is TGTGCCAGCAGCAAACTTTGGAGCGGGGAGGGAGCGGATACGCAGTATTTT. Amino acids: CASSKLWSGEGADTQYF.

V gene TRBV27 combines with J gene TRBJ2-7; 12 nucleotides agree with TRBD2. The ends lost 2 bases at V and 4 bases at J; junction bases unmatched: 0. This CDR3 comprises 14 residues. Per the germline V gene, CDR1 is MNHEY and CDR2 is SMNVEV (reference sequence). CDR3 residues: CASSLGTSGYEQYF. The CDR3 coding sequence is TGTGCCAGCAGTTTAGGGACTAGCGGGTACGAGCAGTACTTC.

The table lists this clone with a few counts. In DNA form, the CDR3 reads TGTGCCACCCTGGACGGTAGGAACATGAACACTGAAGCTTTCTTT. As protein: CATLDGRNMNTEAFF. The chain joins TRBV2 to TRBJ1-1; D call uncertain. V shed 10 bases and J shed 0 bases, with 18 bases lying between them. The CDR3 totals 15 residues. Germline V gene lookup returns CDR1 SNHLY and CDR2 FYNNEI.

This clone showed up just once. The chain combines TRBV9 with TRBJ1-5, with 9 bases fitting TRBD1. Trimming cost V 3 bases and J 6 bases; bases outside gene matches: 4. CDR1 and CDR2 (germline): SGDLS, YYNGEE. The CDR3 contains 14 residues. This chain's CDR3 is CASSEGQGSQPQHF. CDR3 DNA: TGTGCCAGCAGCGAGGGACAGGGCAGTCAGCCCCAGCATTTT.

This chain links TRBV5-6 with TRBJ2-2; D remains unclear. CDR3 length: 14 amino acids. Between the trimmed V and J ends, which lost 0 bases and 8 bases, there was a span of 11 bases. CDR1 and CDR2 (germline): SGHDT, YYEEEE. CDR3 coding DNA: TGTGCCAGCAGCTTGGGTCTAAAACGGGGGGAGCTGTTTTTT. Translation gives CASSLGLKRGELFF. Full variable domain (remainder filled in from reference TRBV5-6 and TRBJ2-2): DAGVTQSPTHLIKTRGQQVTLRCSPKSGHDTVSWYQQALGQGPQFIFQYYEEEERQRGNFPDRFSGHQFPNYSSELNVNALLLGDSALYLCASSLGLKRGELFFGEGSRLTVL.

The chain combines TRBV2 with TRBJ1-3, with 7 bases aligning to TRBD1. This CDR3 contains 17 residues. The J segment lost 0 bases and the V segment lost 4 bases, leaving 9 bases of the junction unmatched. Germline loops: CDR1 SNHLY, CDR2 FYNNEI. This CDR3 reads CASSALTGISSGNTIYF. CDR3 bases: TGTGCCAGCAGTGCCCTGACAGGGATTAGCTCTGGAAACACCATATATTTT.